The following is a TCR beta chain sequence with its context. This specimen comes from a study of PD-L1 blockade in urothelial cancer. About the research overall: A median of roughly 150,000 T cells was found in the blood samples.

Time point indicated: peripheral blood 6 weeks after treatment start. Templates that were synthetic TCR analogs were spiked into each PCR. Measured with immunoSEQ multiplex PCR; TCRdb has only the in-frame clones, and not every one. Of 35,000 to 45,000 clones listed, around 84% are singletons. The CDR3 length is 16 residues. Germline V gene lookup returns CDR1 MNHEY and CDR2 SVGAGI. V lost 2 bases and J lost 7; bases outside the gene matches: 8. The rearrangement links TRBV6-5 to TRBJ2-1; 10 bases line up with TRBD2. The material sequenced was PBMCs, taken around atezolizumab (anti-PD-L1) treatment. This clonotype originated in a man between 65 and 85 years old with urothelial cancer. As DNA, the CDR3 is TGTGCCAGCAGTTACGATCGGCTAGCGGGAGAAAATGAGCAGTTCTTC. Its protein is CASSYDRLAGENEQFF.